The 18 T cell receptor beta chains in this list originate from one sample, sequenced in a study of blood T cell repertoires in COVID-19 (dated by TCRdb to 2020 to 2022). Library prep was done by the immunoSEQ multiplex PCR assay. TCRdb obtained this table from immuneACCESS and retained in-frame rearrangements with V and J assigned. These tables miss some clones; where compared with another copy, unresolved V genes account for less than half of the shortfall, and the remainder is unexplained. The sample table lists about 110,000 clones, about 86% of them with a count of one. Over 35% of the sample is held by the ten biggest clonotypes. The sample was peripheral blood. These receptor sequences come from a man older than 75 with acute or convalescent COVID-19.

The chain employs TRBV7-3 and TRBJ2-1, with no clear D. Germline V lookup: CDR1 SGHTA, CDR2 FQGTGA. CDR3 length equals 12 residues. Trimming pared 0 bases from V and 9 bases from J, leaving 6 bases between. In DNA, the CDR3 is TGTGCCAGCAGCTTAACCCGAGCTGAGCAGTTCTTC. This sequence encodes CASSLTRAEQFF.

This clone was picked up one time. This chain uses TRBV6-5 with TRBJ2-7, with a weak D call TRBD1 (6 bases). In germline, CDR1 is MNHEY, CDR2 SVGAGI. Trimming shortened V by 7 bases and J by 5 bases, and 15 bases separated the two germline ends. The CDR3 has 13 residues. CDR3 residues: CASMQGWSDEQYF. CDR3 coding DNA: TGTGCCAGCATGCAGGGGTGGTCGGACGAGCAGTACTTC.

V gene TRBV7-3 combines with J gene TRBJ2-5; TRBD2 matches 7 bases. The CDR3 is 15 amino acids. V was clipped by 5 bases and J by 1 base; unmatched bases: 7. Germline V gene data show CDR1 as SGHTA and CDR2 as FQGTGA. CDR3 DNA: TGTGCCAGCAGCAGGTCCCGGACTAGCCAAGAGACCCAGTACTTC. The encoded protein is CASSRSRTSQETQYF. Combining the CDR3 with reference TRBV7-3 and TRBJ2-5 gives the whole variable domain GAGVSQTPSNKVTEKGKYVELRCDPISGHTALYWYRQSLGQGPEFLIYFQGTGAADDSGLPNDRFFAVRPEGSVSTLKIQRTERGDSAVYLCASSRSRTSQETQYFGPGTRLLVL.

This clone occurred once. The J gene is TRBJ2-7, the V gene TRBV4-1, with 9 positions matching TRBD1. The CDR3 consists of 15 residues. Per germline, CDR1 MGHRA and CDR2 YSYEKL. The V gene end was trimmed by 4 bases and the J gene end by 3 bases; junction bases not matched to a gene: 7. The CDR3 DNA sequence: TGCGCCAGCAGCCCCGGGACAGGGAGGATCTACGAGCAGTACTTC. Protein sequence: CASSPGTGRIYEQYF.

This clone was detected only a few times. V usage is TRBV30 and J usage is TRBJ2-7, with a possible D match to TRBD1 (6 bases). The V gene lost 5 bases and the J gene lost 3 bases, with 14 bases spanning the gap. The germline V gene encodes CDR1 GTSNPN and CDR2 SVGIG (reference sequence). The CDR3 is 13 residues long. CDR3 sequence reads: CAWAGAGRYEQYF. For the CDR3, the DNA is TGTGCCTGGGCAGGGGCGGGTCGCTACGAGCAGTACTTC.

The chain carries TRBV5-6 and TRBJ1-1, with a possible D match to TRBD1 (6 bases). The V end was cut by 4 bases, the J end by 0 bases, with 22 bases between. Germline V gene sequence: CDR1 SGHDT, CDR2 YYEEEE. CDR3 length: 18 amino acids. The CDR3 DNA reads TGTGCCAGCAGCATCGCCGGCCTCGGGGGGCCTATGAACACTGAAGCTTTCTTT. Translation: CASSIAGLGGPMNTEAFF.

This clone has a single count. The chain joins TRBV9 to TRBJ2-3; D perhaps matches TRBD2 (6 bases). The germline gives CDR1 SGDLS, CDR2 YYNGEE. Trimming left V 0 bases short and J 5 bases short, with 13 bases between. The CDR3 is made up of 15 amino acids. The CDR3 DNA sequence: TGTGCCAGCAGCGTAGAACCGGGAGTCCGAGATACGCAGTATTTT. Residues: CASSVEPGVRDTQYF. The whole variable domain, remainder taken from reference TRBV9 and TRBJ2-3, is DSGVTQTPKHLITATGQRVTLRCSPRSGDLSVYWYQQSLDQGLQFLIQYYNGEERAKGNILERFSAQQFPDLHSELNLSSLELGDSALYFCASSVEPGVRDTQYFGPGTRLTVL.

The chain is built from TRBV7-2 and TRBJ2-5; 12 nucleotides match TRBD2. Trimming took 7 bases from V and 4 from J; bases not matched to a gene: 10. CDR3 length: 16 amino acids. Germline assignment: CDR1 SGHTA and CDR2 FQGNSA. The CDR3 DNA follows: TGTGCCAGCACCCCCCGGCTAGCGGGAGGGGGAGAGACCCAGTACTTC. Its protein is CASTPRLAGGGETQYF.

The rearrangement joins TRBV7-6 to TRBJ2-3, with 10 bases matching TRBD2. The CDR3 runs to 16 residues. J was trimmed by 1 base and V by 3 bases; bases with no gene match: 4. Germline V lookup: CDR1 SGHVS, CDR2 FNYEAQ. DNA for the CDR3: TGTGCCAGCAGCTTGCTAGCGGGAGAACGCACAGATACGCAGTATTTT. It codes for CASSLLAGERTDTQYF.

This chain links TRBV6-2 or TRBV6-3 with TRBJ1-6; D is ambiguous. The ends were cut back, 5 bases at V and 8 bases at J, with 10 bases in the middle. CDR3 length equals 13 residues. Germline loops: CDR1 MNHEY, CDR2 SVGEGT. This CDR3 is CASSDPGYSPLHF. For the CDR3, the DNA is TGTGCCAGCAGTGATCCGGGGTATTCACCCCTCCACTTT.

The chain couples TRBV5-1 to TRBJ2-1; TRBD2 aligns across 11 bases. CDR1 is SGHRS and CDR2 is YFSETQ in the germline V gene. V gave up 3 bases and J gave up 7 bases; unmatched junction bases: 12. This CDR3 contains 17 residues. CDR3 residues: CASSSTLLAGEGNEQFF. CDR3 bases: TGCGCCAGCAGCTCTACACTACTAGCGGGAGAGGGGAATGAGCAGTTCTTC.

V and J are TRBV7-3 and TRBJ2-7, with TRBD1 identical over 10 bases. J was trimmed by 2 bases and V by 4 bases; bases with no gene match: 2. The CDR3 consists of 14 residues. Per germline, CDR1 SGHTA and CDR2 FQGTGA. As DNA, the CDR3 is TGTGCCAGCAGCTCCGGGACAGGGGCCTACGAGCAGTACTTC. Translation: CASSSGTGAYEQYF.

The chain links TRBV18 to TRBJ1-1; TRBD1 matches at 10 bases. The germline V gene encodes CDR1 KGHSH and CDR2 LQKENI. This CDR3 is built from 14 residues. The trim removed 3 bases at V and 11 bases at J, leaving 9 bases unmatched. CDR3 protein: CASSPNIGTGEAFF. The CDR3 nucleotides read TGTGCCAGCTCACCCAATATAGGGACAGGGGAGGCTTTCTTT.

This clone was observed a handful of times. The chain links TRBV27 to TRBJ2-5; D might be TRBD1 (6 bases). The CDR3 is 16 residues long. The germline V gene has CDR1 MNHEY and CDR2 SMNVEV (reference sequence). V was shortened by 2 bases and J by 1 base, with 14 bases between the two germline ends. The CDR3 sequence is CASSLRGWVGQETQYF. CDR3 nucleotides: TGTGCCAGCAGTTTAAGGGGGTGGGTTGGCCAAGAGACCCAGTACTTC.

This clone was recorded once. The chain's CDR3 is CASSLAHFAGGSYEQYF. CDR3 DNA: TGTGCCAGCAGCTTAGCCCACTTTGCGGGAGGGTCCTACGAGCAGTACTTC. The J gene is TRBJ2-7, the V gene TRBV11-2; 9 bases fit TRBD2. This CDR3 has 17 residues. The germline V gene encodes CDR1 SGHAT and CDR2 FQNNGV. Germline trimming cut 1 base from V and 1 base from J; bases unmatched to any gene: 8.

CDR3 sequence: CASSLAQGVGNTIYF. Here the CDR3 DNA reads TGTGCCAGCAGCTTAGCGCAGGGTGTAGGAAACACCATATATTTT. This chain connects TRBV7-6 to TRBJ1-3, with D perhaps matching TRBD1 (5 bases). Between the trimmed V and J ends, which lost 0 bases and 4 bases, there was a span of 10 bases. The CDR3 length is 15 residues. Germline V lookup: CDR1 SGHVS, CDR2 FNYEAQ.

This clone was recorded once. V usage is TRBV12-3 or TRBV12-4 and J usage is TRBJ2-7; TRBD1 aligns across 9 bases. The J segment lost 4 bases and the V segment lost 9 bases, leaving 7 bases of the junction unmatched. The CDR3 runs 13 residues. The CDR3 is CASGQGPGYEQYF. The CDR3 nucleotides are TGTGCCAGTGGACAGGGGCCAGGGTACGAGCAGTACTTC.

The rearrangement joins TRBV5-1 to TRBJ2-2, with 12 positions matching TRBD2. The J segment lost 5 bases and the V segment lost 0 bases, leaving 5 bases of the junction unmatched. The germline V gene encodes CDR1 SGHRS and CDR2 YFSETQ. The CDR3 extends over 17 amino acids. CDR3 region: CASSLVGLAGGTGELFF. CDR3 in DNA: TGCGCCAGCAGCTTGGTCGGGCTAGCGGGAGGGACCGGGGAGCTGTTTTTT.